The clone carrying this T cell receptor (beta chain) was counted a few times. Its antigen remains unknown. CDR1 SNHLY and CDR2 FYNNEI come from the germline V gene. The CDR3 sequence is 16 residues long. The germline V and J ends were trimmed by 0 bases and 5 bases, with 14 bases remaining between them. The data were obtained in a study of T cell repertoires in cytomegalovirus infection. TCRdb recomputed calls from the reads with MiXCR, one row per CDR3 protein. Of 310,000 or so distinct CDR3 sequences in the sample, roughly 15% are singletons; the top ten hold 12%. Study-wide points: Ex vivo, HLA-C-restricted CMV-specific TCR beta clonotypes prevailed over the rest of the response. Identification of carriers of CMV plus the relevant HLA was performed using cumulative public TCR beta family frequency.

The sample consisted of PBMCs. This receptor was identified in a human donor in good health (CMV status not recorded). Some clones in this sample may be carry-over from other donors' samples. The rearrangement joins TRBV2 to TRBJ1-5; D is possibly TRBD1 (6 bases). The CDR3 protein is CASSEALGGAYQPQHF. The CDR3 coding sequence is TGTGCCAGCAGTGAAGCGCTTGGGGGGGCTTATCAGCCCCAGCATTTT.